Following are 13 T cell receptor beta chains from one sample sequenced in a study of response to subunit inactivated influenza vaccine. Each CDR3 protein gets one entry after TCRdb re-called the RT-PCR reads with MiXCR. The sample holds hundreds of thousands of distinct CDR3 sequences, around 8% seen once. Sequencing used PBMCs from blood, obtained about 23 months after vaccination. These receptors were collected from a man in his fifties or sixties who received an inactivated influenza vaccine.

The sample holds many counts of this clonotype. The genes are TRBV5-1 and TRBJ2-5; D ambiguous. This CDR3 spans 13 amino acids. The germline V and J ends were trimmed by 1 base and 3 bases, with 7 bases remaining between them. CDR1 and CDR2 from the germline V gene are SGHRS and YFSETQ. The CDR3 protein is CASSLRPEETQYF. The CDR3 DNA reads as TGCGCCAGCAGCTTGAGACCAGAAGAGACCCAGTACTTC.

This clonotype has at least ten counts. The V gene is TRBV12-3 or TRBV12-4, the J gene TRBJ2-2, with D unclear. The CDR3 sequence is 12 residues long. Trimming took off 5 bases at V and 6 bases at J, with 7 bases between the two ends. The CDR3, as DNA: TGTGCCAGCAGTAGGGTATCCGGGGAGCTGTTTTTT. This translates into CASSRVSGELFF.

To note about this clonotype: The CDR3 carries no conserved terminal phenylalanine or tryptophan, so it likely arises from a read error. Because the CDR3's place on the DNA is in doubt, the DNA is left out and the CDR3 is given as listed by TCRdb. The rearrangement joins TRBV3-1 to TRBJ2-7; TRBD1 was called by the table and not checked on the DNA. Germline V gives CDR1 LGHDT, CDR2 YNNKEL (reference sequence). The CDR3 length equals 12 residues, ends included. The CDR3 spells CASSLRQGALTI.

This clonotype was recorded a few times. Written as DNA, the CDR3 is TGCAGTGCTAGTGGGCGCGGGCAAAGCACAGATACGCAGTATTTT. This sequence encodes CSASGRGQSTDTQYF. The chain couples TRBV20-1 to TRBJ2-3, with D possibly TRBD2 on 5 matching bases. This CDR3 region has 15 residues. Germline-derived CDR1 and CDR2 are DFQATT and SNEGSKA (reference sequence). Trimming took 3 bases from V and 0 from J, leaving 13 bases between them.

The V and J genes are TRBV7-2 and TRBJ2-3, with no clear D. The ends were cut back, 4 bases at V and 2 bases at J, with 7 bases in the middle. Germline CDR1 and CDR2: SGHTA and FQGNSA. The CDR3 is made up of 13 amino acids. The CDR3: CASSSPTTDTQYF. The CDR3 nucleotides read TGTGCCAGCAGCTCCCCGACCACAGATACGCAGTATTTT.

The chain has TRBV20-1 and TRBJ2-7, with a tentative D call TRBD2 (6 bases). Germline loops: CDR1 DFQATT, CDR2 SNEGSKA (reference sequence). V was trimmed by 1 base and J by 10 bases, leaving 14 bases between them. This CDR3 has 12 residues. CDR3 sequence reads: CSARGRDSAQYF. CDR3 nucleotides: TGCAGTGCTAGAGGTCGGGACTCAGCTCAGTACTTC.

This clonotype was observed at least ten times. J is TRBJ1-1 and V is TRBV10-1; D call uncertain. V lost 6 bases and J 5 bases, leaving 19 bases between the germline ends. Germline V gives CDR1 WNHNN, CDR2 SYGVQD (reference sequence). The CDR3 length is 15 residues. The CDR3 DNA sequence: TGCGCCAGCAGAATGGACGCGGTCTATGAGACTGAAGCTTTCTTT. Residues: CASRMDAVYETEAFF.

This clonotype was seen a few times. The CDR3 region is CASDSGNQETQYF. Written as DNA, the CDR3 is TGTGCCAGCGACTCAGGGAACCAAGAGACCCAGTACTTC. J is TRBJ2-5 and V is TRBV6-1, with D possibly matching TRBD1 (5 bases). The CDR3 has 13 amino acids. The V and J ends lost 8 bases and 0 bases respectively, with 10 bases between them. Germline assignment: CDR1 MNHNS and CDR2 SASEGT.

There are a few counts of this clonotype. The V and J genes are TRBV19 and TRBJ2-1; TRBD1 agrees at 9 bases. V gave up 3 bases and J gave up 3 bases; unmatched junction bases: 3. Germline V gives CDR1 LNHDA, CDR2 SQIVND (reference sequence). The CDR3 consists of 15 residues. The CDR3 nucleotides read TGTGCCAGTAGTATGGTGGGACAGGGCTACAATGAGCAGTTCTTC. This encodes CASSMVGQGYNEQFF.

This clonotype was seen only a few times. The V and J genes are TRBV5-6 and TRBJ2-1, with 8 positions matching TRBD2. Trimming cost V 0 bases and J 9 bases; bases outside gene matches: 8. The length of the CDR3 is 15 residues. Germline V gene lookup returns CDR1 SGHDT and CDR2 YYEEEE. The chain's CDR3 is CASSLVGTRWGEQFF. Here the CDR3 DNA reads TGTGCCAGCAGCTTGGTTGGGACTAGATGGGGTGAGCAGTTCTTC.

In its sample, this clonotype was seen many times. The chain has TRBV18 and TRBJ2-5; weak D call: TRBD2 (5 bases). Germline loops: CDR1 KGHSH, CDR2 LQKENI. CDR3 size: 17 residues. Trimming stripped 4 bases from V and 0 bases from J, with 18 bases between. CDR3 in DNA: TGTGCCAGCTCACACAGTCAGATCAGGAGGTACCAAGAGACCCAGTACTTC. This encodes CASSHSQIRRYQETQYF.

This clonotype was counted between two and nine times. The genes are TRBV20-1 and TRBJ2-3; 10 nucleotides match TRBD1. The trim removed 7 bases at V and 0 bases at J, leaving 10 bases unmatched. CDR3 size: 16 residues. Germline V gene sequence: CDR1 DFQATT, CDR2 SNEGSKA (reference sequence). CDR3 bases: TGCAGTGTCGCGACAGGGGGCCTTCGTAGCACAGATACGCAGTATTTT. As protein: CSVATGGLRSTDTQYF.

V usage is TRBV20-1 and J usage is TRBJ2-1; 10 nucleotides align to TRBD2. Germline V gene sequence: CDR1 DFQATT, CDR2 SNEGSKA (reference sequence). J was trimmed by 5 bases and V by 6 bases; bases with no gene match: 13. CDR3 length equals 16 residues. CDR3 nucleotides: TGCAGTGCCCCAGCGGGAGGGGCGACATTTCACAATGAGCAGTTCTTC. This gives the protein CSAPAGGATFHNEQFF.